Shown below are 20 T cell receptor beta chains from a single sample sequenced in a study of blood T cell repertoires in COVID-19 (dated by TCRdb to about 2020). The library was obtained by the immunoSEQ multiplex PCR assay. TCRdb mirrors the immuneACCESS table, restricted to in-frame sequences. Some clones are absent from its copies; in checked studies, under half trace to an unresolved V gene, and the reason for the others is unknown. For this sample the table gives roughly 290,000 clones, of which about 89% were detected only once. The ten largest account for 0.75% to 0.9% of the sample. The sequenced sample consisted of peripheral blood. These receptors all come from a young man with acute or convalescent COVID-19.

The V gene is TRBV11-2, the J gene TRBJ2-3; 10 bases agree with TRBD2. Germline CDR1 and CDR2: SGHAT and FQNNGV. V shed 6 bases and J 0 bases; nucleotides not matched to a gene: 6. The CDR3 runs to 16 residues. CDR3 region: CASSIIAGGSTDTQYF. For the CDR3, the DNA is TGTGCCAGCAGTATTATAGCGGGAGGTAGCACAGATACGCAGTATTTT. The full variable domain, its missing parts supplied by reference TRBV11-2 and TRBJ2-3, is EAGVAQSPRYKIIEKRQSVAFWCNPISGHATLYWYQQILGQGPKLLIQFQNNGVVDDSQLPKDRFSAERLKGVDSTLKIQPAKLEDSAVYLCASSIIAGGSTDTQYFGPGTRLTVL.

V usage is TRBV9 and J usage is TRBJ1-2, with 7 bases aligning to TRBD1. The CDR3 extends over 16 amino acids. CDR1 is SGDLS and CDR2 is YYNGEE in the germline V gene. Trimming cost V 0 bases and J 4 bases; bases outside gene matches: 9. CDR3 sequence (DNA): TGTGCCAGCAGCGTAGCACCGGGACAGCCACTCTATGGCTACACCTTC. Protein: CASSVAPGQPLYGYTF.

V is TRBV7-3 and J is TRBJ2-1; 8 bases fit TRBD2. Trimming at V came to 5 bases and at J to 5 bases, leaving 5 bases not matched to a gene. The CDR3 totals 14 residues. Looked up from germline, CDR1 is SGHTA and CDR2 is FQGTGA. The CDR3 region is CASSASGGHNEQFF. The CDR3, as DNA: TGTGCCAGCAGCGCAAGCGGGGGCCACAATGAGCAGTTCTTC.

The chain combines TRBV30 with TRBJ2-3; maybe TRBD1 (5 bases). CDR3 length equals 13 residues. Trimming left V 0 bases short and J 6 bases short, with 10 bases between. CDR1 is GTSNPN, CDR2 SVGIG, per germline (reference sequence). The CDR3 DNA follows: TGTGCCTGGAGTGTAGGCAGGGTCGATACGCAGTATTTT. It specifies CAWSVGRVDTQYF.

The chain combines TRBV19 with TRBJ1-5, with D perhaps matching TRBD1 (5 bases). The CDR3 extends over 15 amino acids. The V gene lost 4 bases and the J gene lost 4 bases, with 14 bases spanning the gap. CDR1 is LNHDA, CDR2 SQIVND, per germline (reference sequence). The CDR3 reads CASSNPAQGNQPQHF. CDR3 sequence (DNA): TGTGCCAGTAGTAACCCGGCTCAGGGAAATCAGCCCCAGCATTTT.

The gene calls are TRBV7-2 and TRBJ1-5, with D unresolved. Trimming shortened V by 1 base and J by 3 bases, and 7 bases separated the two germline ends. Germline CDR1 SGHTA, CDR2 FQGNSA. CDR3 length: 14 amino acids. The CDR3 DNA reads TGTGCCAGCAGCTTAGGTCGACTCAATCAGCCCCAGCATTTT. Protein sequence: CASSLGRLNQPQHF. The entire variable domain, with the rest obtained from reference TRBV7-2 and TRBJ1-5, is as follows: GAGVSQSPSNKVTEKGKDVELRCDPISGHTALYWYRQSLGQGLEFLIYFQGNSAPDKSGLPSDRFSAERTGGSVSTLTIQRTQQEDSAVYLCASSLGRLNQPQHFGDGTRLSIL.

The chain is built from TRBV11-3 and TRBJ2-2, with 8 bases identical to TRBD1. From germline, CDR1 is SGHNT and CDR2 YENEEA. This CDR3 spans 15 amino acids. Trimming cost V 5 bases and J 0 bases; bases outside gene matches: 2. CDR3 nucleotides: TGTGCCAGCAGCCTGGGACAGGCGAACACCGGGGAGCTGTTTTTT. Translation: CASSLGQANTGELFF.

The rearrangement links TRBV5-1 to TRBJ1-2, with 7 bases fitting TRBD1. Germline CDR1 reads SGHRS; CDR2 reads YFSETQ. The CDR3 contains 13 residues. The ends lost 4 bases at V and 5 bases at J; junction bases unmatched: 5. CDR3 region: CASSPTGEYGYTF. As DNA, the CDR3 is TGCGCCAGCAGCCCAACAGGGGAGTATGGCTACACCTTC.

The chain carries TRBV7-6 and TRBJ2-3; 8 bases are a match to TRBD1. Germline CDR1 and CDR2: SGHVS and FNYEAQ. J gave up 2 bases and V 5 bases, and 6 bases lay outside the gene matches. The CDR3 sequence is 15 residues long. The CDR3 bases are TGTGCCAGCAGCCTCCAGGGGGCCCTCACAGATACGCAGTATTTT. This encodes CASSLQGALTDTQYF.

This chain connects TRBV5-4 to TRBJ1-2; TRBD1 might be the D (5 bases). CDR3 size: 13 residues. The ends were cut back, 3 bases at V and 1 base at J, with 7 bases in the middle. Germline V CDR1 and CDR2: SGHNT, YYREEE (reference sequence). The CDR3 DNA reads as TGTGCCAGCAGCTCGGGGGGTAACTATGGCTACACCTTC. It codes for CASSSGGNYGYTF.

The chain carries TRBV27 and TRBJ1-2; possibly TRBD1 for D (6 bases). V gave up 5 bases and J gave up 2 bases, with 9 bases separating them. CDR3 length: 13 residues. Germline assignment: CDR1 MNHEY and CDR2 SMNVEV (reference sequence). CDR3 DNA sequence: TGTGCCAGCAGTAGGACAGAGAACTATGGCTACACCTTC. It translates to CASSRTENYGYTF.

This clone was counted a single time. The J gene is TRBJ2-1, the V gene TRBV28; the match to TRBD2 covers 12 bases. The CDR3 extends over 15 amino acids. Germline CDR1 MDHEN, CDR2 SYDVKM. J gave up 8 bases and V 5 bases, and 7 bases lay outside the gene matches. DNA for the CDR3: TGTGCCAGCAGTCGGACTAGCGGGGTTTTGCATGAGCAGTTCTTC. It yields the protein CASSRTSGVLHEQFF.

This chain connects TRBV5-1 to TRBJ2-7, with a tentative D call TRBD2 (5 bases). CDR1 is SGHRS and CDR2 is YFSETQ in the germline V gene. V lost 4 bases and J lost 5, with 28 bases in between. The CDR3 totals 18 residues. Written as DNA, the CDR3 is TGCGCCAGCAGCCCTTTTCCGTTAGGTCTGGGAAGCGGCCACGAGCAGTACTTC. It yields the protein CASSPFPLGLGSGHEQYF.

In this sample, this clone turned up once. The chain links TRBV7-9 to TRBJ1-4, with 9 bases that match TRBD1. The CDR3 is 15 residues long. The V and J ends lost 6 bases and 4 bases, in that order; junction bases with no gene match: 6. Germline loops: CDR1 SEHNR, CDR2 FQNEAQ (reference sequence). This chain's CDR3 is CASSSWGQGNEKLFF. The CDR3 coding sequence is TGTGCCAGCAGTTCGTGGGGACAGGGTAATGAAAAACTGTTTTTT.

The V call is TRBV27, the J call TRBJ1-4; 9 bases fit TRBD1. Germline V gene data show CDR1 as MNHEY and CDR2 as SMNVEV (reference sequence). The V and J ends lost 6 bases and 5 bases, in that order; junction bases with no gene match: 4. The CDR3 totals 14 residues. The CDR3 reads CASRVGQGNEKLFF. The CDR3 bases are TGTGCCAGCAGGGTAGGACAGGGGAATGAAAAACTGTTTTTT. The variable domain in full, with the rest retrieved from reference TRBV27 and TRBJ1-4, is EAQVTQNPRYLITVTGKKLTVTCSQNMNHEYMSWYRQDPGLGLRQIYYSMNVEVTDKGDVPEGYKVSRKEKRNFPLILESPSPNQTSLYFCASRVGQGNEKLFFGSGTQLSVL.

The chain joins TRBV10-3 to TRBJ1-5; D is uncertain. Germline V gene lookup returns CDR1 ENHRY and CDR2 SYGVKD. Trimming took off 6 bases at V and 0 bases at J, with 9 bases between the two ends. The length of the CDR3 is 14 residues. The CDR3 loop is CAIRGDYSNQPQHF. CDR3 nucleotide sequence: TGTGCCATCAGGGGAGACTATAGCAATCAGCCCCAGCATTTT.

V usage is TRBV9 and J usage is TRBJ1-2, with 8 bases lining up with TRBD1. Unmatched junction bases numbered 7, after V lost 4 bases and J lost 2 bases. Germline lookup yields CDR1 SGDLS and CDR2 YYNGEE. The CDR3 consists of 15 residues. Here the CDR3 DNA reads TGTGCCAGCAGCCCACGGACAGGGACGAACTATGGCTACACCTTC. Translated, it gives CASSPRTGTNYGYTF.

The chain couples TRBV18 to TRBJ1-4; no reliable D call. V was pared by 2 bases and J by 2 bases, with 9 bases between. The CDR3 consists of 15 residues. Germline CDR1 and CDR2: KGHSH and LQKENI. This chain's CDR3 is CASSPAVMTNEKLFF. DNA for the CDR3: TGTGCCAGCTCACCAGCAGTCATGACTAATGAAAAACTGTTTTTT.

The rearrangement links TRBV3-1 (or the pseudogene TRBV3-2) to TRBJ2-2, with 8 bases fitting TRBD2. The J segment lost 5 bases and the V segment lost 1 base, leaving 3 bases of the junction unmatched. The germline V gene encodes CDR1 LGHDT and CDR2 YNNKEL (reference sequence). The length of the CDR3 is 15 residues. The CDR3 region has the DNA TGTGCCAGCAGCCAAGTTCGGGGGGGGACCGGGGAGCTGTTTTTT. This translates into CASSQVRGGTGELFF.

This chain joins TRBV20-1 and TRBJ2-4, with 10 bases aligning to TRBD2. CDR1 and CDR2 from the germline V gene are DFQATT and SNEGSKA (reference sequence). The CDR3 extends over 14 amino acids. After removal of 6 bases from V and 6 bases from J, the junction contained 8 bases not matched to a gene. CDR3 residues: CSASLAGVRNIQYF. In DNA, the CDR3 is TGCAGTGCGAGTCTAGCGGGAGTTCGAAACATTCAGTACTTC.